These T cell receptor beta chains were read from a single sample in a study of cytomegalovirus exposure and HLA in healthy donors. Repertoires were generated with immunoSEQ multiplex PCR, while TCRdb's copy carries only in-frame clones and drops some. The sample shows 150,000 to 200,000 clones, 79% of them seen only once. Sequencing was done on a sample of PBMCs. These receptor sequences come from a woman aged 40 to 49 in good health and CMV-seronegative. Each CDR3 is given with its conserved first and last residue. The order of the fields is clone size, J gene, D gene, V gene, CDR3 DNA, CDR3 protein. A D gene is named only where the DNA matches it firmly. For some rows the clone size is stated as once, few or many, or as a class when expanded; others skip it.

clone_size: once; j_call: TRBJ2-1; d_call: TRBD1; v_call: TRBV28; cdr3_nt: TGTGCCAGCAGGAAACAGGGGGCAACGGGGGATGAGCAGTTCTTC; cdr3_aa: CASRKQGATGDEQFF
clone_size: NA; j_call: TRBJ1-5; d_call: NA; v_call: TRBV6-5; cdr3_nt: TGTGCCAGCAGAACAGGGTCCCAGCCCCAGCATTTT; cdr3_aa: CASRTGSQPQHF
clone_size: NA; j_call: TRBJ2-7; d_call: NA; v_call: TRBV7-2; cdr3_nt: TGTGCCAGCAGCCCCGCTAAAGAGCAGTACTTC; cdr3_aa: CASSPAKEQYF
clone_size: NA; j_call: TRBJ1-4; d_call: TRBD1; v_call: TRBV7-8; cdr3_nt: TGTGCCAGCAGCCCAGGACAGGGGGCGACTGAAAAACTGTTTTTT; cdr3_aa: CASSPGQGATEKLFF
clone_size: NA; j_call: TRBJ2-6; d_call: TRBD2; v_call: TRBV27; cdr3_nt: TGTGCCAGCAGTTCCTCGGGAGGTTGGGCTGCTGGGGCCAACGTCCTGACTTTC; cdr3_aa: CASSSSGGWAAGANVLTF
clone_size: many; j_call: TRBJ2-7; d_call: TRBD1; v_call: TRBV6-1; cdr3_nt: TGTGCCGGAAGTCTGGACAGGGCTTTCGACGAGCAGTACTTC; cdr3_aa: CAGSLDRAFDEQYF
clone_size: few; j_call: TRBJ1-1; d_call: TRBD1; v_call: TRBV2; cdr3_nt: TGTGCCAGCAGTGATGATGAGGCAAGGGGGCGCGTTGAGTTCAACACTGAAGCTTTCTTT; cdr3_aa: CASSDDEARGRVEFNTEAFF
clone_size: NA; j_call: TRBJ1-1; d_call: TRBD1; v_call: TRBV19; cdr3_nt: TGTGCCAGTAGCCTATTGACAGGGGGCACTGAAGCTTTCTTT; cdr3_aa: CASSLLTGGTEAFF
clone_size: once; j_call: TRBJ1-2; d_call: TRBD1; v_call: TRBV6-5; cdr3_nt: TGTGCCAGCAGTTACTATGGGACAGGGGGGAGCTACACCTTC; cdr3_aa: CASSYYGTGGSYTF
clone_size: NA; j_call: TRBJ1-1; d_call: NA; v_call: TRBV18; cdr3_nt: TGTGCCAGCTCACAAATCCCGTCGGGGGGCTACGTGAACACTGAAGCTTTCTTT; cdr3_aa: CASSQIPSGGYVNTEAFF
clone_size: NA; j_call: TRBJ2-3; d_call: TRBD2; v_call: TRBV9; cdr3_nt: TGTGCCAGCAGCGTAGGACTAGCGTTTACAGATACGCAGTATTTT; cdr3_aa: CASSVGLAFTDTQYF
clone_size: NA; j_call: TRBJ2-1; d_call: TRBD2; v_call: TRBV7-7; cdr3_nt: TGTGCTAGCAGCTGGGGGGGAATCGGACTAGCGGGAAACAATGAGCAGTTCTTC; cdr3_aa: CASSWGGIGLAGNNEQFF
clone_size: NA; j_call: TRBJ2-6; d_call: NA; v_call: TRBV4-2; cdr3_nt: TGTGCCAGCAGCCAAGATGCGGCAGTTGGGGCCAACGTCCTGACTTTC; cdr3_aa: CASSQDAAVGANVLTF
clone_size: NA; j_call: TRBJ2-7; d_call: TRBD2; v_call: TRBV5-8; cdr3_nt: TGTGCCAGCAGCTTGGCCGGCGGTCGGGGGGAAGAGCAGTACTTC; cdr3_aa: CASSLAGGRGEEQYF
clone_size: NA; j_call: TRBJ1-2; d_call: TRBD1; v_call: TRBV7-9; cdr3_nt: TGTGCCAGCAGCCGGAACAGGGGTAACTATGGCTACACCTTC; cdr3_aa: CASSRNRGNYGYTF
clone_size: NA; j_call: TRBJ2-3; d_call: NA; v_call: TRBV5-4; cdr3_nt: TGTGCCAGCAGCTCCCTCGGGTCTGGCACAGATACGCAGTATTTT; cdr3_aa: CASSSLGSGTDTQYF
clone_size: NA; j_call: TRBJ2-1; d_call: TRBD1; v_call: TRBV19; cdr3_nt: TGTGCCAGTAGTATAGGGGGACAGGCTAGAGGTGAGCAGTTCTTC; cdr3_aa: CASSIGGQARGEQFF
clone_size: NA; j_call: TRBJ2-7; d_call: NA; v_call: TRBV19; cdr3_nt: TGTGCCAGTAGTCTTGACGGGTACGAGCAGTACTTC; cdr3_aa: CASSLDGYEQYF
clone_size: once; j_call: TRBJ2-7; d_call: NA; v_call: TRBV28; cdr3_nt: TGTGCCAGCAGTTCCGGGTCCTACGAGCAGTACTTC; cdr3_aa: CASSSGSYEQYF
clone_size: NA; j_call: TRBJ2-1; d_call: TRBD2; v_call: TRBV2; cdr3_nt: TGTGCCAGCAGTGAAGAGTTAGCGGGGCTAAATGAGCAGTTCTTC; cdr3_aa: CASSEELAGLNEQFF
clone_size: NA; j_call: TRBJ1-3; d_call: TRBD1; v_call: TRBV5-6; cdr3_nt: TGTGCCAGCAGCAAGGGACAGGGGGCTGGAAACACCATATATTTT; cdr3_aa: CASSKGQGAGNTIYF
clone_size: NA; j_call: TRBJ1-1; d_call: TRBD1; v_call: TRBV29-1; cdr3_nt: TGCAGCGTCGACAGGGGGGTTGGGGCTTTCTTT; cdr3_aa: CSVDRGVGAFF
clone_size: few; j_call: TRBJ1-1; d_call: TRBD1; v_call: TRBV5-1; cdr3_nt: TGCGCCAGCAGCTTTGCCAGGACAGGGGCGGCTGAAGCTTTCTTT; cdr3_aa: CASSFARTGAAEAFF
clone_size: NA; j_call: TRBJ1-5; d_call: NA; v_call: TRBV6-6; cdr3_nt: TGTGCCAGCAGTGACCCAGGGGCGGGTAACCAGCCCCAGCATTTT; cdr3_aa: CASSDPGAGNQPQHF
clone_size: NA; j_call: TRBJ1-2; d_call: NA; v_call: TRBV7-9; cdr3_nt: TGTGCCAGCAGCTTACTCACTGCAAACTATGGCTACACCTTC; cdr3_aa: CASSLLTANYGYTF
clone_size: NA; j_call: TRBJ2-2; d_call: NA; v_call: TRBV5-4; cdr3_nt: TGTGCCTTCTTGGAGGTCACCGGGGAGCTGTTTTTT; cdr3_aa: CAFLEVTGELFF
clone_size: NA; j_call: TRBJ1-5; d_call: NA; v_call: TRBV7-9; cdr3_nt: TGTGCCAGCAGCTTAGTAACCACTACTAGCAATCAGCCCCAGCATTTT; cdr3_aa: CASSLVTTTSNQPQHF
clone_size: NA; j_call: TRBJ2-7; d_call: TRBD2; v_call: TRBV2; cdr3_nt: TGTGCCACAGGCCGGACTAGTCCCTACGAGCAGTGCTTC; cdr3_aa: CATGRTSPYEQCF
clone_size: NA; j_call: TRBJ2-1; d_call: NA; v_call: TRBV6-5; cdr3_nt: TGTGCCAGCAGTTACGGCTCTGGGGGGAATGAGCAGTTCTTC; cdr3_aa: CASSYGSGGNEQFF
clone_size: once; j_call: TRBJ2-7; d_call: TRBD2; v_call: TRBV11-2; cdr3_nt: TGTGCCAGCAGCCTGGTCCGGGGACTAGCGGGTCGGTACGAGCAGTACTTC; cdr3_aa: CASSLVRGLAGRYEQYF
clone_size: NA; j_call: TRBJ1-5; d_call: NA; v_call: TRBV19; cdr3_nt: TGTGCCAGTAGTACACAGGGAAATCAGCCCCAGCATTTT; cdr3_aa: CASSTQGNQPQHF
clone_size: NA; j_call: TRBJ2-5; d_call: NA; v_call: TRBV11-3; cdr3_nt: TGTGCCAGCAGCTTAGATCCCCTAGCTGCGGGGTTGGAGACCCAGTACTTC; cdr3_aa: CASSLDPLAAGLETQYF
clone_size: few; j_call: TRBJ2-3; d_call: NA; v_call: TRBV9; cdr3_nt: TGTGCCAGCAGCGTAGGGGCCACAGATACGCAGTATTTT; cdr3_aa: CASSVGATDTQYF
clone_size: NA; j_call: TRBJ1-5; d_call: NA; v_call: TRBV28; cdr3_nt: TGTGCCAGCAGTTTATTTGGGGGAAAGGCTGGGAGGCAGCCCCAGCATTTT; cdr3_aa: CASSLFGGKAGRQPQHF
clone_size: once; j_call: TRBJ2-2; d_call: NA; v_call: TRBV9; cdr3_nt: TGTGCCAGCAGCGTAGATAATCGAGCTACCGGGGAGCTGTTTTTT; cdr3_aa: CASSVDNRATGELFF
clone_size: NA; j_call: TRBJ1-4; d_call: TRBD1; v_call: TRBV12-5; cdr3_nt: TGTGCTAGTGGTTTGGTACGATCCGGGACAGGGGGGTATGAAAAACTGTTTTTT; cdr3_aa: CASGLVRSGTGGYEKLFF
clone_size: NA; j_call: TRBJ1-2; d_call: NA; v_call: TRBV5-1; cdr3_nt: TGCGCCAGCAGCTTGGGGTCAGTGAATGGTGGCTACACCTTC; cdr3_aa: CASSLGSVNGGYTF
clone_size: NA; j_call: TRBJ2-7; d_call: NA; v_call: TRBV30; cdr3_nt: TGTGCCTGGAGTGTACAGGGCGAGCAGTACTTC; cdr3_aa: CAWSVQGEQYF
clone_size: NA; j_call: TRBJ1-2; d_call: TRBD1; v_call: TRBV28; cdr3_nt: TGTGCCAGCAGCCTACAGGGGGAGGGCTACACCTTC; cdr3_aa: CASSLQGEGYTF
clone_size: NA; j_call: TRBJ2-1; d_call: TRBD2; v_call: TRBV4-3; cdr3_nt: TGCGCCAGCAGCCCAAGACTAGCGGGGGGGTATCTTTACAATGAGCAGTTCTTC; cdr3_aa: CASSPRLAGGYLYNEQFF
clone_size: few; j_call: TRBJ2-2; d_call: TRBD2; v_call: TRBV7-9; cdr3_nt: TGTGCCAGCAGCCCACACACAAAACGGGGGGGTAGCACCGGGGAGCTGTTTTTT; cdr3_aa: CASSPHTKRGGSTGELFF
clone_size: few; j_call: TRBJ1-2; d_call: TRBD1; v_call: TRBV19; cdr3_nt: TGTGCCAGTAAAGAGGGGGCGCGTGGCTACACCTTC; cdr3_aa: CASKEGARGYTF
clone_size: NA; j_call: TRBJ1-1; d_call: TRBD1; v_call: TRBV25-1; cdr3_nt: TGTGCCAGCAGTGAACAGGGGGCTATGAACACTGAAGCTTTCTTT; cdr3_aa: CASSEQGAMNTEAFF
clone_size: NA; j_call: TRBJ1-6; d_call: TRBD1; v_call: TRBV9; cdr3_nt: TGTGCCAGCAGCGTAGCCAGGGGGAGTTCACCCCTCCACTTT; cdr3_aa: CASSVARGSSPLHF
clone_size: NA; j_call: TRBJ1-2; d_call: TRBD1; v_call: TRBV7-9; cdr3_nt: TGTGCCAGCAGGGGGACAGGGTCTGGCTATGGCTACACCTTC; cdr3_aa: CASRGTGSGYGYTF
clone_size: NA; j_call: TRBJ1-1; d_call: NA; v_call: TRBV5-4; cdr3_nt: TGTGCCAGCAGCTTGGAGTTAACAGAGCCCGCTTTCTTT; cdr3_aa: CASSLELTEPAFF
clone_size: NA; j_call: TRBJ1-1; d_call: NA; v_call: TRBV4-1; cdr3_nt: TGCGCCAGCAGCCTTAGCATGAACACTGAAGCTTTCTTT; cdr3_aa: CASSLSMNTEAFF
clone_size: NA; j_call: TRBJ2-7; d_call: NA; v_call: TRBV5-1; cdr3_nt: TGCGCCAGCAGCTTGGCCCCAGGGGACGAGCAGTACTTC; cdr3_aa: CASSLAPGDEQYF
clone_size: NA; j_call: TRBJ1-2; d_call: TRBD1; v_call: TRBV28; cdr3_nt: TGTGCCAGCAGTTCACCGGGACAGCCGAACTATGGCTACACCTTC; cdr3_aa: CASSSPGQPNYGYTF